This passage covers 25 T cell receptor beta chains from one sample sequenced in a study of blood T cell repertoires in COVID-19. Assay: immunoSEQ multiplex PCR; the TCRdb copy retains only in-frame clones and omits some. The sample carries about 83,000 clones, 87% recorded once. The specimen sequenced was peripheral blood. Receptor source: a woman aged 50 to 65 with active or convalescent COVID-19.

The chain links TRBV9 to TRBJ2-5, with D perhaps TRBD2 (5 bases). V was trimmed by 4 bases and J by 1 base, leaving 14 bases between them. The CDR3 runs 15 residues. Germline values: CDR1 SGDLS, CDR2 YYNGEE. In nucleotides, the CDR3 is TGTGCCAGCAGCCCTCGTGGGCTAGCCCAAGAGACCCAGTACTTC. It specifies CASSPRGLAQETQYF.

Here the CDR3 reads CASSSQETGVDNSPLHF. The DNA of the CDR3 is TGTGCCAGCAGTTCTCAAGAGACAGGGGTCGATAATTCACCCCTCCACTTT. This chain links TRBV27 with TRBJ1-6, with TRBD1 matching over 8 bases. In germline, CDR1 is MNHEY, CDR2 SMNVEV (reference sequence). The V and J ends lost 4 bases and 5 bases, in that order; junction bases with no gene match: 10. The CDR3 is 17 residues long.

The chain has TRBV4-2 and TRBJ2-3, with D perhaps TRBD2 (6 bases). The germline CDR1 and CDR2 sequences are LGHNA and YNFKEQ. V was cut by 4 bases and J by 0 bases, with 14 bases left in between. The CDR3 length is 16 residues. The CDR3: CASSLGGVGSTDTQYF. CDR3 nucleotide sequence: TGTGCCAGCAGCCTCGGCGGGGTGGGGAGCACAGATACGCAGTATTTT.

This clone was observed a handful of times. The chain employs TRBV4-3 and TRBJ2-3; TRBD2 matches 8 bases. The CDR3 is 15 residues long. The V and J ends lost 3 bases and 2 bases, in that order; junction bases with no gene match: 4. Germline V CDR1 and CDR2: LGHNA, YSLEER. This chain's CDR3 is CASSHSGANTDTQYF. CDR3 DNA sequence: TGCGCCAGCAGCCATAGCGGGGCAAACACAGATACGCAGTATTTT.

The table lists this clone with a few counts. The chain recombines TRBV6-5 with TRBJ2-7; TRBD2 matches at 11 bases. Trimming removed 4 bases from V and 7 bases from J; junction bases left unmatched: 6. Germline-derived CDR1 and CDR2 are MNHEY and SVGAGI. The CDR3 runs to 14 residues. This CDR3 reads CASSSSGGSWEQYF. DNA for the CDR3: TGTGCCAGCAGTTCTAGCGGGGGGTCTTGGGAGCAGTACTTC.

V is TRBV29-1 and J is TRBJ2-1, with TRBD1 matching 9 bases. The germline CDR1 and CDR2 sequences are SQVTM and ANQGSEA. The CDR3 spans 14 residues. V was clipped by 7 bases and J by 4 bases; unmatched bases: 8. In nucleotides, the CDR3 is TGCAGCGCCCGGGACAGGGCGATTTACAATGAGCAGTTCTTC. The encoded protein is CSARDRAIYNEQFF.

In this sample, this clone turned up once. This rearrangement joins TRBV27 to TRBJ2-1; TRBD1 might be the D (6 bases). From germline, CDR1 is MNHEY and CDR2 SMNVEV (reference sequence). V lost 3 bases, J lost 3 bases, and 9 bases lay in between. The CDR3 extends over 14 amino acids. CDR3 protein: CASSFNRDYNEQFF. CDR3 coding DNA: TGTGCCAGCAGTTTCAACAGGGACTACAATGAGCAGTTCTTC.

The chain joins TRBV9 to TRBJ2-1; tentatively, D is TRBD1 (6 bases). The V end lost 3 bases, the J end lost 7 bases, and 14 bases lay between the germline ends. CDR1 SGDLS and CDR2 YYNGEE come from the germline V gene. The CDR3 spans 14 residues. CDR3: CASSAWLGANEQFF. As DNA, the CDR3 is TGTGCCAGCAGCGCCTGGTTGGGGGCGAATGAGCAGTTCTTC.

The chain carries TRBV4-3 and TRBJ1-2, with TRBD1 matching over 11 bases. The CDR3 extends over 17 amino acids. Germline CDR1 LGHNA, CDR2 YSLEER. Germline trimming cut 1 base from V and 4 bases from J; bases unmatched to any gene: 8. The CDR3 loop is CASSQGGGQGAGYGYTF. The DNA for the CDR3 is TGCGCCAGCAGCCAAGGGGGAGGACAGGGGGCTGGCTATGGCTACACCTTC.

The J gene is TRBJ1-3, the V gene TRBV6-5; tentative D call: TRBD1 (6 bases). V lost 4 bases to trimming and J lost 4 bases, with 14 bases between them. Germline V lookup: CDR1 MNHEY, CDR2 SVGAGI. The CDR3 loop spans 15 amino acids. The CDR3 loop reads CASSFPRGLGNTIYF. The CDR3 nucleotides read TGTGCCAGCAGTTTTCCCAGGGGATTGGGAAACACCATATATTTT.

This clone occurred a few times. V and J are TRBV7-9 and TRBJ2-2, with 7 bases aligning to TRBD1. Losses at the gene ends were 8 bases for V and 8 bases for J; bases not matched to a gene: 11. Per the germline V gene, CDR1 is SEHNR and CDR2 is FQNEAQ (reference sequence). This CDR3 is 14 amino acids long. This CDR3 reads CASQTTGVGGELFF. CDR3 bases: TGTGCCAGCCAGACTACAGGGGTTGGAGGGGAGCTGTTTTTT.

The chain has TRBV14 and TRBJ2-1; TRBD1 aligns across 9 bases. The V gene end was trimmed by 4 bases and the J gene end by 5 bases; junction bases not matched to a gene: 9. The CDR3 spans 16 residues. CDR1 is SGHDN and CDR2 is FVKESK in the germline V gene. The CDR3 loop is CASSRQQGAWDNEQFF. The CDR3 DNA reads TGTGCCAGCAGCCGACAACAGGGGGCTTGGGACAATGAGCAGTTCTTC.

This sequence joins TRBV19 and TRBJ2-7; D gene unclear. The CDR3 is 14 residues long. V lost 1 base and J lost 5, with 12 bases in between. Germline V gene lookup returns CDR1 LNHDA and CDR2 SQIVND (reference sequence). CDR3 sequence: CASSIARGWNEQYF. CDR3 DNA sequence: TGTGCCAGTAGTATAGCCCGAGGATGGAACGAGCAGTACTTC.

V gene TRBV27 combines with J gene TRBJ1-1; TRBD1 aligns across 8 bases. This CDR3 is 11 amino acids long. Germline lookup yields CDR1 MNHEY and CDR2 SMNVEV (reference sequence). The J segment lost 10 bases and the V segment lost 8 bases, leaving 6 bases of the junction unmatched. CDR3 sequence reads: CASLTDRGAFF. The DNA of the CDR3 is TGTGCCAGCCTAACAGACAGGGGAGCTTTCTTT.

The chain links TRBV30 to TRBJ1-1, with 11 bases identical to TRBD1. Germline lookup yields CDR1 GTSNPN and CDR2 SVGIG (reference sequence). V lost 3 bases, J lost 14 bases, and 11 bases stayed unmatched. The CDR3 has 13 residues. CDR3 protein: CAWRHPGQGGGFF. CDR3 bases: TGTGCCTGGAGGCACCCGGGACAGGGGGGTGGCTTCTTT.

In this sample, this clone turned up a few times. The chain combines TRBV12-3 or TRBV12-4 with TRBJ1-1; D remains ambiguous. This CDR3 contains 13 residues. V lost 4 bases and J 4 bases, leaving 10 bases between the germline ends. CDR3 loop: CASSSGPATEAFF. For the CDR3, the DNA is TGTGCCAGCAGTTCTGGGCCGGCCACTGAAGCTTTCTTT.

The V call is TRBV30, the J call TRBJ1-1, with TRBD1 identical over 10 bases. J gave up 6 bases and V 0 bases, and 4 bases lay outside the gene matches. CDR1 is GTSNPN and CDR2 is SVGIG in the germline V gene (reference sequence). This CDR3 has 14 amino acids. The CDR3 region has the DNA TGTGCCTGGAGTGTGGGACAGGGGTCATCTGAAGCTTTCTTT. Translated: CAWSVGQGSSEAFF.

The V and J genes are TRBV3-1 (or the pseudogene TRBV3-2) and TRBJ1-1, with D perhaps matching TRBD1 (5 bases). There are 12 residues in the CDR3. The germline gives CDR1 LGHDT, CDR2 YNNKEL (reference sequence). V was pared by 2 bases and J by 10 bases, with 11 bases between. The CDR3 is CASSQPGQGAFF. CDR3 DNA: TGTGCCAGCAGCCAACCAGGGCAAGGAGCTTTCTTT.

This sequence joins TRBV7-2 and TRBJ2-1; TRBD1 agrees at 8 bases. Trimming took 3 bases from V and 4 from J; bases not matched to a gene: 5. Germline CDR1 is SGHTA and CDR2 is FQGNSA. The CDR3 is made up of 15 amino acids. In DNA, the CDR3 is TGTGCCAGCAGCTTTGGGGACAGGTTTTACAATGAGCAGTTCTTC. Translated: CASSFGDRFYNEQFF.

Only a few counts were recorded for this clone. In DNA form, the CDR3 reads TGCGCCAGCAGCTGGGGACTAGCGGGGGGTCCCAATGAGCAGTTCTTC. Protein product: CASSWGLAGGPNEQFF. The V call is TRBV5-1, the J call TRBJ2-1; TRBD2 matches at 15 bases. Germline trimming cut 3 bases from V and 6 bases from J; bases unmatched to any gene: 4. There are 16 residues in the CDR3. Germline V gene data show CDR1 as SGHRS and CDR2 as YFSETQ.

The chain is built from TRBV7-2 and TRBJ1-6; TRBD1 agrees at 9 bases. With V trimmed by 5 bases and J by 6 bases, 8 bases remained unmatched. This CDR3 is 16 amino acids long. Looked up from germline, CDR1 is SGHTA and CDR2 is FQGNSA. Here the CDR3 DNA reads TGTGCCAGCAGCGCACGACAGGGGGGAACTAATTCACCCCTCCACTTT. It translates to CASSARQGGTNSPLHF. The full variable domain, in which reference TRBV7-2 and TRBJ1-6 provide the parts outside the CDR3, is GAGVSQSPSNKVTEKGKDVELRCDPISGHTALYWYRQSLGQGLEFLIYFQGNSAPDKSGLPSDRFSAERTGGSVSTLTIQRTQQEDSAVYLCASSARQGGTNSPLHFGNGTRLTVT.

This chain connects TRBV7-9 to TRBJ2-3, with 10 nucleotides matching TRBD2. The V and J ends lost 5 bases and 1 base, in that order; junction bases with no gene match: 9. The CDR3 length is 17 residues. Germline lookup yields CDR1 SEHNR and CDR2 FQNEAQ (reference sequence). The CDR3 DNA sequence: TGTGCCAGCAGCCTCCCCACCGGGACTAGCGGCACAGATACGCAGTATTTT. Its protein is CASSLPTGTSGTDTQYF.

This chain connects TRBV2 to TRBJ2-2; D possibly corresponds to TRBD1 (5 bases). The CDR3 is 15 amino acids. Germline lookup yields CDR1 SNHLY and CDR2 FYNNEI. The V and J ends lost 6 bases and 2 bases respectively, with 13 bases between them. CDR3 loop: CASRGQTINTGELFF. The CDR3 bases are TGTGCCAGCAGGGGGCAGACCATAAACACCGGGGAGCTGTTTTTT.

The chain recombines TRBV10-2 with TRBJ1-2, with D perhaps TRBD1 (6 bases). Germline CDR1 and CDR2: WSHSY and SAAADI. Trimming removed 3 bases from V and 6 bases from J, with 20 bases in between. This CDR3 contains 16 residues. CDR3 amino acids: CASSDPRRDNVHGYTF. In nucleotides, the CDR3 is TGCGCCAGCAGTGATCCCCGTCGGGACAACGTCCATGGCTACACCTTC.

J is TRBJ1-1 and V is TRBV6-2 or TRBV6-3; D uncertain. The V end lost 2 bases, the J end lost 0 bases, and 7 bases lay between the germline ends. CDR3 length equals 14 residues. Germline loops: CDR1 MNHEY, CDR2 SVGEGT. CDR3 residues: CASSYAGMNTEAFF. Here the CDR3 DNA reads TGTGCCAGCAGTTACGCGGGAATGAACACTGAAGCTTTCTTT.